Below, 8 T cell receptor beta chains from the same sample are listed, as sequenced in a study of T cells in localized non-small cell lung cancer. Sequencing used immunoSEQ multiplex PCR; TCRdb keeps in-frame clones, though not all of them. The sample yields approximately 72,000 clones, about four fifths seen once. The sequencing here drew on peripheral blood, taken before any cancer treatment. Every receptor here comes from a female donor over 55 with stage I lung adenocarcinoma.

V gene TRBV5-5 combines with J gene TRBJ1-2; D gene ambiguous. V shed 0 bases and J shed 8 bases, with 14 bases lying between them. CDR1 and CDR2 from the germline V gene are SGHKS and YYEKEE (reference sequence). This CDR3 is 14 amino acids long. The CDR3 reads CASSLEGLSIGYTF. In DNA form, the CDR3 reads TGTGCCAGCAGCTTGGAAGGGCTATCGATCGGCTACACCTTC.

The rearrangement joins TRBV7-8 to TRBJ1-5; D call uncertain. V lost 2 bases to trimming and J lost 6 bases, with 14 bases between them. The CDR3 covers 15 residues. Germline V gene data show CDR1 as SGHVS and CDR2 as FQNEAQ. The DNA for the CDR3 is TGTGCCAGCAGCTTAATGGTCGGGCTAGGTCAGCCCCAGCATTTT. This gives the protein CASSLMVGLGQPQHF.

This clone was observed a few times. This chain links TRBV6-6 with TRBJ1-2; the match to TRBD1 covers 12 bases. Germline loops: CDR1 MNHNY, CDR2 SVGAGI (reference sequence). The length of the CDR3 is 12 residues. The J segment lost 11 bases and the V segment lost 8 bases, leaving 6 bases of the junction unmatched. The DNA of the CDR3 is TGTGCCAGCCAGGGGACAGGGGGCTTGTACACCTTC. It specifies CASQGTGGLYTF.

This clone was counted a single time. Within the sample, other DNA sequences also encode this same CDR3. CDR3 amino acids: CATSRDRVGNSPLHF. DNA of the CDR3: TGTGCCACCAGCAGAGATCGGGTAGGGAATTCACCCCTCCACTTT. This sequence joins TRBV15 and TRBJ1-6; D unresolved. Trimming took off 0 bases at V and 7 bases at J, with 10 bases between the two ends. The CDR3 totals 15 residues. The V gene's germline CDR1 is LNHNV and CDR2 YYDKDF (reference sequence). Combining the CDR3 with reference TRBV15 and TRBJ1-6 gives the whole variable domain DAMVIQNPRYQVTQFGKPVTLSCSQTLNHNVMYWYQQKSSQAPKLLFHYYDKDFNNEADTPDNFQSRRPNTSFCFLDIRSPGLGDTAMYLCATSRDRVGNSPLHFGNGTRLTVT.

The chain joins TRBV5-1 to TRBJ1-6, with a possible D match to TRBD1 (5 bases). The CDR3 length is 16 residues. V lost 5 bases and J 0 bases, leaving 12 bases between the germline ends. CDR1 SGHRS and CDR2 YFSETQ come from the germline V gene. The DNA for the CDR3 is TGCGCCAGCAGAGAAGGGGAAAGCTCCTATAATTCACCCCTCCACTTT. This gives the protein CASREGESSYNSPLHF. The variable domain in full, completed from reference TRBV5-1 and TRBJ1-6, reads KAGVTQTPRYLIKTRGQQVTLSCSPISGHRSVSWYQQTPGQGLQFLFEYFSETQRNKGNFPGRFSGRQFSNSRSEMNVSTLELGDSALYLCASREGESSYNSPLHFGNGTRLTVT.

The chain carries TRBV7-3 and TRBJ1-2; 7 bases line up with TRBD1. The CDR3 spans 14 residues. Trimming removed 5 bases from V and 5 bases from J; junction bases left unmatched: 8. The V gene's germline CDR1 is SGHTA and CDR2 FQGTGA. CDR3 nucleotide sequence: TGTGCCAGCAGCCGCGACGGGGGACAGTATGGCTACACCTTC. This translates into CASSRDGGQYGYTF.

The chain joins TRBV14 to TRBJ1-1; possibly TRBD1 for D (6 bases). The length of the CDR3 is 12 residues. Germline loops: CDR1 SGHDN, CDR2 FVKESK. Trimming took off 4 bases at V and 4 bases at J, with 7 bases between the two ends. CDR3 coding DNA: TGTGCCAGCAGCCCAGGGGTCACTGAAGCTTTCTTT. This sequence encodes CASSPGVTEAFF.

The chain carries TRBV9 and TRBJ1-3; possible D gene TRBD1, 6 bases. Germline CDR1 is SGDLS and CDR2 is YYNGEE. This CDR3 region has 16 residues. V was cut by 0 bases and J by 0 bases, with 10 bases left in between. In nucleotides, the CDR3 is TGTGCCAGCAGCGTAGGGGGGCCGCGCTCTGGAAACACCATATATTTT. Amino acids: CASSVGGPRSGNTIYF.